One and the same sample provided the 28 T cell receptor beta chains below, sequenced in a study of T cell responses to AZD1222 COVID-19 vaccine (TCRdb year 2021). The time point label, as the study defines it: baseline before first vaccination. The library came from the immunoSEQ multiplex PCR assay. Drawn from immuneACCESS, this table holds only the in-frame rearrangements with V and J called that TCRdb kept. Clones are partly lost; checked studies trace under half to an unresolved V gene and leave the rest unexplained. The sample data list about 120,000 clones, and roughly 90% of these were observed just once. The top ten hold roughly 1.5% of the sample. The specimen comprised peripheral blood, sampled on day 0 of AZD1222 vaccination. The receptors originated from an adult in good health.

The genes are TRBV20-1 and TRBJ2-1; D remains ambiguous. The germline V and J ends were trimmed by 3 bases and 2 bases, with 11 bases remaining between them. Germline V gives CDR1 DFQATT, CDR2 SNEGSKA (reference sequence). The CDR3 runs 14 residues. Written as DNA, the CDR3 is TGCAGTGCTAGTAATATTCAAACCTACAATGAGCAGTTCTTC. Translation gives CSASNIQTYNEQFF.

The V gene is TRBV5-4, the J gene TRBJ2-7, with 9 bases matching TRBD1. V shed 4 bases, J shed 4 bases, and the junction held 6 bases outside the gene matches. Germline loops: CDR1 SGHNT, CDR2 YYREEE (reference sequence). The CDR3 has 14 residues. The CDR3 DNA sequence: TGTGCCAGCAGCCCGGACAGGGGAGTATACGAGCAGTACTTC. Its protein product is CASSPDRGVYEQYF. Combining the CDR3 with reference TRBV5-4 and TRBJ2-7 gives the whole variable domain ETGVTQSPTHLIKTRGQQVTLRCSSQSGHNTVSWYQQALGQGPQFIFQYYREEENGRGNFPPRFSGLQFPNYSSELNVNALELDDSALYLCASSPDRGVYEQYFGPGTRLTVT.

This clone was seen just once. DNA for the CDR3: TGTGCCAGCAGCCAAGACCCCGAGGGGTTCAATGAGCAGTTCTTC. It encodes CASSQDPEGFNEQFF. J is TRBJ2-1 and V is TRBV3-1 (or the pseudogene TRBV3-2), with D possibly being TRBD1 or TRBD2 (5 bases each). This CDR3 contains 15 residues. Germline V CDR1 and CDR2: LGHDT, YNNKEL (reference sequence). The ends were cut back, 0 bases at V and 6 bases at J, with 12 bases in the middle.

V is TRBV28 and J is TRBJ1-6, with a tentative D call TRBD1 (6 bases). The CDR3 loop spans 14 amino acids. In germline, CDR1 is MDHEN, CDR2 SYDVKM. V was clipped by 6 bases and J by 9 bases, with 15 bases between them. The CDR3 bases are TGTGCCAGCAGAAAGGGGGGGGATGGTTCACCCCTCCACTTT. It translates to CASRKGGDGSPLHF.

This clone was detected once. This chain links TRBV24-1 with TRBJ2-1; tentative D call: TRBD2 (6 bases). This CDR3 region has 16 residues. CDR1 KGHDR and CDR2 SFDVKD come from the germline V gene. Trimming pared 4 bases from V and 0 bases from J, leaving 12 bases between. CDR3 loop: CATSDLGGTSYNEQFF. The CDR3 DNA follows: TGTGCCACCAGTGACCTGGGGGGAACCTCCTACAATGAGCAGTTCTTC.

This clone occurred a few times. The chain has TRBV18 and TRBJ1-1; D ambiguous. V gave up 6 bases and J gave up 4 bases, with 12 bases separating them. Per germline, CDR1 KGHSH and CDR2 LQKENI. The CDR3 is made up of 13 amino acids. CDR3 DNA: TGTGCCAGCTCGGAGGCCGCCCGCACTGAAGCTTTCTTT. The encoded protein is CASSEAARTEAFF.

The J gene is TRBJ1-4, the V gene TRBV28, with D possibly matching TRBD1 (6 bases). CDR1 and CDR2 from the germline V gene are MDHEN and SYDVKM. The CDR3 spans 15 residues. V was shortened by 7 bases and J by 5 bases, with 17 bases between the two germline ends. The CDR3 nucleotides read TGTGCCAGCAATTCCTGGGGGACATCCAATGAAAAACTGTTTTTT. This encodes CASNSWGTSNEKLFF.

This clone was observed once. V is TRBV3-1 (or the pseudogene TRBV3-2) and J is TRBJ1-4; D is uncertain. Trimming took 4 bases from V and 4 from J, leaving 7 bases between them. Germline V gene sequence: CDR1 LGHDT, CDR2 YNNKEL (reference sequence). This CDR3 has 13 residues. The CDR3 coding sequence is TGTGCCAGCAGCCCGAACTTTAATGAAAAACTGTTTTTT. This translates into CASSPNFNEKLFF.

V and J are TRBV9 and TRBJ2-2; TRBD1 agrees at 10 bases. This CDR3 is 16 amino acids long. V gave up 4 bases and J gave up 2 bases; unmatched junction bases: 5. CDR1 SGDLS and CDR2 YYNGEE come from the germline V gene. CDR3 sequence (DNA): TGTGCCAGCAGCTTAGGACAGGGGGATAACACCGGGGAGCTGTTTTTT. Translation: CASSLGQGDNTGELFF.

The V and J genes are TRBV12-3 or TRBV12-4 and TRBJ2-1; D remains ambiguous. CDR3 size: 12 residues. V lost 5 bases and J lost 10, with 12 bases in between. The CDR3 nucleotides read TGTGCCAGCAGTAGGGTAGCTTACGAGCAGTTCTTC. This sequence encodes CASSRVAYEQFF.

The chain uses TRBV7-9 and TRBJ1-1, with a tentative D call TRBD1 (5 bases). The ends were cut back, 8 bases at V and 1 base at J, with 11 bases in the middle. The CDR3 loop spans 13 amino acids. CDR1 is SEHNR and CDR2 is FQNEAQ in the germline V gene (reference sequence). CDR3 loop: CASSKGTNTEAFF. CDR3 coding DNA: TGTGCCAGCTCCAAGGGGACGAACACTGAAGCTTTCTTT.

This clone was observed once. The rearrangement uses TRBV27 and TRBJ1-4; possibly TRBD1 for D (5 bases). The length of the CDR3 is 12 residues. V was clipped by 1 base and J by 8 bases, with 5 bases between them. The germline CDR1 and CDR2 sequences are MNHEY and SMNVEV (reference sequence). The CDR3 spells CASSLWGEKLFF. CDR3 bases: TGTGCCAGCAGTTTATGGGGGGAAAAACTGTTTTTT.

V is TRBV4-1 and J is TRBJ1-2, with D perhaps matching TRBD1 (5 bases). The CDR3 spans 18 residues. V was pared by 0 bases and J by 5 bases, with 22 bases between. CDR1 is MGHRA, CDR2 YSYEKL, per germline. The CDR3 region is CASSQDRGPRVQRYGYTF. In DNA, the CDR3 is TGCGCCAGCAGCCAAGATAGGGGCCCCAGGGTTCAGCGGTATGGCTACACCTTC.

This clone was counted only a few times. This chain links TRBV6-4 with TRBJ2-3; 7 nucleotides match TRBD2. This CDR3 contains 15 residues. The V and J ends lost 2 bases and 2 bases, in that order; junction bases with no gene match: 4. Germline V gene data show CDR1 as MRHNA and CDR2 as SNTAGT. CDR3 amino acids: CASSDGTTHTDTQYF. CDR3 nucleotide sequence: TGTGCCAGCAGTGACGGGACTACACACACAGATACGCAGTATTTT.

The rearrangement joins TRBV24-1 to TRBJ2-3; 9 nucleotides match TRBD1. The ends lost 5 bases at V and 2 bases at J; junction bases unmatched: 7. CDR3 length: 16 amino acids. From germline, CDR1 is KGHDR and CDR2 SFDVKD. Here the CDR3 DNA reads TGTGCCACCAGTGGCCCCGGGACAGGGTACACAGATACGCAGTATTTT. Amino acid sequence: CATSGPGTGYTDTQYF.

The CDR3 sequence is CSASPQTSGMGEQFF. The CDR3, as DNA: TGCAGTGCTAGTCCTCAGACTAGCGGGATGGGTGAGCAGTTCTTC. This chain uses TRBV20-1 with TRBJ2-1, with TRBD2 matching 11 bases. V lost 3 bases to trimming and J lost 9 bases; unmatched junction nucleotides: 10. Per germline, CDR1 DFQATT and CDR2 SNEGSKA (reference sequence). This CDR3 is built from 15 residues.

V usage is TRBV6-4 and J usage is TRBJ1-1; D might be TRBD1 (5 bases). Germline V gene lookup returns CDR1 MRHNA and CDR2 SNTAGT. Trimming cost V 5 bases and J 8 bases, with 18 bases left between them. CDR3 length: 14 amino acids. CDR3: CASSQEVQGREAFF. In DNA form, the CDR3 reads TGTGCCAGCAGTCAGGAGGTTCAGGGCAGGGAAGCTTTCTTT.

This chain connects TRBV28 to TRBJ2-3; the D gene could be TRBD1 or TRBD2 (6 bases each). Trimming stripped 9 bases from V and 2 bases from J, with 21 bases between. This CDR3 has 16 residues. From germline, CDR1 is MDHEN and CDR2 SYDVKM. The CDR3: CASLPGARYNTDTQYF. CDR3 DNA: TGTGCCAGTCTCCCGGGGGCTCGGTATAACACAGATACGCAGTATTTT. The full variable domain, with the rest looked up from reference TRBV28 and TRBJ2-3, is DVKVTQSSRYLVKRTGEKVFLECVQDMDHENMFWYRQDPGLGLRLIYFSYDVKMKEKGDIPEGYSVSREKKERFSLILESASTNQTSMYLCASLPGARYNTDTQYFGPGTRLTVL.

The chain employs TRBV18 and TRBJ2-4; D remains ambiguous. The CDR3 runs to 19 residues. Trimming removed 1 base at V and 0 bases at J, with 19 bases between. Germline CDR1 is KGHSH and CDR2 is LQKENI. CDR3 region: CASSPLPTLDFRAKNIQYF. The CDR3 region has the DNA TGTGCCAGCTCACCACTCCCCACCCTTGACTTTCGAGCCAAAAACATTCAGTACTTC.

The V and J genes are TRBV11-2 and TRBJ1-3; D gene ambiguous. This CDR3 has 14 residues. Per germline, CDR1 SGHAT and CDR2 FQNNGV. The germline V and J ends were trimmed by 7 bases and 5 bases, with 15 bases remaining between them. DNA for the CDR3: TGTGCCAGCACCCGATTCACCGAGAGAAACACCATATATTTT. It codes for CASTRFTERNTIYF.

CDR3 DNA sequence: TGTGCCAGCAGCCAAAGAAAGGGACAAGCAAGGTCGAATGAGCAGTTCTTC. Translation: CASSQRKGQARSNEQFF. This chain links TRBV3-1 (or the pseudogene TRBV3-2) with TRBJ2-1, with D perhaps TRBD1 (6 bases). The germline V and J ends were trimmed by 2 bases and 7 bases, with 21 bases remaining between them. From germline, CDR1 is LGHDT and CDR2 YNNKEL (reference sequence). CDR3 length equals 17 residues.

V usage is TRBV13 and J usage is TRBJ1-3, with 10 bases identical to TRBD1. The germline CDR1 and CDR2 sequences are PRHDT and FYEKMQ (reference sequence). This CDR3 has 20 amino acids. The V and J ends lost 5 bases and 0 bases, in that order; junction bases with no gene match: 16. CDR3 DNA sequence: TGTGCCAGCAGCCCGGCGGGGGGACAGGGGTCCTATTTCTCTGGAAACACCATATATTTT. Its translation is CASSPAGGQGSYFSGNTIYF.

CDR3 residues: CASSIGPGLGYGYTF. CDR3 DNA: TGTGCCAGTAGTATAGGTCCAGGGTTAGGCTATGGCTACACCTTC. The V and J genes are TRBV19 and TRBJ1-2; TRBD1 might be the D (5 bases). With 1 base removed from V and 4 bases from J, the gap between germline ends came to 13 bases. The CDR3 has 15 amino acids. CDR1 LNHDA and CDR2 SQIVND come from the germline V gene (reference sequence).

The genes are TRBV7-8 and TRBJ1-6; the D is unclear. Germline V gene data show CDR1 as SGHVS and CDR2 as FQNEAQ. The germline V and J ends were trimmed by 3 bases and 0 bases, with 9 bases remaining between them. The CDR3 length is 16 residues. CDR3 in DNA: TGTGCCAGCAGCTTCCCGGAGAGCTCCTATAATTCACCCCTCCACTTT. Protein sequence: CASSFPESSYNSPLHF.

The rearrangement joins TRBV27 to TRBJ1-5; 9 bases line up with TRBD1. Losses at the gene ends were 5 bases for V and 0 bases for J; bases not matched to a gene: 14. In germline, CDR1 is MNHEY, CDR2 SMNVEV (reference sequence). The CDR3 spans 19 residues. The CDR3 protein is CASSPGLWTGVYSNQPQHF. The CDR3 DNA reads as TGTGCCAGCAGTCCCGGTCTCTGGACAGGGGTTTATAGCAATCAGCCCCAGCATTTT.

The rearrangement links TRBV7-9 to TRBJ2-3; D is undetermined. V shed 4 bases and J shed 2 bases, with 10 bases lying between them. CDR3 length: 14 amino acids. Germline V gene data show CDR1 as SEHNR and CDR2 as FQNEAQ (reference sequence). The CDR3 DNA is TGTGCCAGCAGCTCACTCAGTTCCACAGATACGCAGTATTTT. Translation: CASSSLSSTDTQYF.

The DNA for the CDR3 is TGTGCCACCAGTGGGCAGGGGCAAAATCAGCCCCAGCATTTT. Encoded protein: CATSGQGQNQPQHF. This chain connects TRBV24-1 to TRBJ1-5, with D maybe TRBD1 (6 bases). V was shortened by 5 bases and J by 4 bases, with 11 bases between the two germline ends. CDR3 length: 14 residues. Looked up from germline, CDR1 is KGHDR and CDR2 is SFDVKD.

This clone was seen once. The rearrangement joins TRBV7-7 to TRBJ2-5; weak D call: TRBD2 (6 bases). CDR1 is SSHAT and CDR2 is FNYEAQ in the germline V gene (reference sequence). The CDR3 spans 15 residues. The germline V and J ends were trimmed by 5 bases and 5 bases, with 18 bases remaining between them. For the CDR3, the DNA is TGTGCCAGCAGCGTGGGGCGGGGAGTAGAGGAGACCCAGTACTTC. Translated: CASSVGRGVEETQYF. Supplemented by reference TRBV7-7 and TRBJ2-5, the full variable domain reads GAGVSQSPRYKVTKRGQDVTLRCDPISSHATLYWYQQALGQGPEFLTYFNYEAQPDKSGLPSDRFSAERPEGSISTLTIQRTEQRDSAMYRCASSVGRGVEETQYFGPGTRLLVL.